This entry concerns a single TCR beta chain. The data were obtained in a study of blood T cell repertoires in COVID-19. About the study: COVID-19 samples collected from the United States, Italy and Spain covered acute and convalescent phases. The analysed material was cDNA or gDNA that came from T cells, B-cell-depleted T cells, or PBMCs.

In the original processing: It was from reference gene primer amplification that nucleated cell counts were estimated. Sequenced by immunoSEQ multiplex PCR; TCRdb stores in-frame clones only, minus some. V, J and clone size derive from that table, while D and trimming were established from the DNA sequence. Altogether 150,000 to 200,000 clones are present, around 80% being singletons, with the ten largest covering roughly 15%. The CDR3 extends over 13 amino acids. The V and J ends lost 4 bases and 10 bases, in that order; junction bases with no gene match: 7. Per germline, CDR1 SGHNT and CDR2 YENEEA.

The chain has TRBV11-3 and TRBJ2-1, with 7 nucleotides matching TRBD1. The sample taken for sequencing was peripheral blood. The TCR originated in a woman in her seventies with COVID-19, enrolled during active disease. The CDR3 protein is CASSSDTGVEQFF. The CDR3 bases are TGTGCCAGCAGCTCTGATACAGGGGTAGAGCAGTTCTTC. The full variable domain, completed using reference TRBV11-3 and TRBJ2-1, is EAGVVQSPRYKIIEKKQPVAFWCNPISGHNTLYWYLQNLGQGPELLIRYENEEAVDDSQLPKDRFSAERLKGVDSTLKIQPAELGDSAVYLCASSSDTGVEQFFGPGTRLTVL.